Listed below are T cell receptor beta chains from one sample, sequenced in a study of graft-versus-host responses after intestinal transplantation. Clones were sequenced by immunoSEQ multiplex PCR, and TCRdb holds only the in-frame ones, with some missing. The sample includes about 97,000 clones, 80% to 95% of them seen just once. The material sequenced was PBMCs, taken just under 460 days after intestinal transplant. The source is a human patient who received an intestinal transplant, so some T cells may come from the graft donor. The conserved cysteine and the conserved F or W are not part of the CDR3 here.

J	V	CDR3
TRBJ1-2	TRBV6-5	ASSYATGGAYGYT
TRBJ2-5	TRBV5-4	ASSTGTVGRETQY
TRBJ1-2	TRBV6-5	ASTRHPSNYGYT
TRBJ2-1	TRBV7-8	ASSSRQSSYNEQF
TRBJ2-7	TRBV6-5	ASSYSKAGYHEQY
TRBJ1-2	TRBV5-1	ASSLTGFLGYT
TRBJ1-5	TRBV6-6	ASTNGGNQPQH
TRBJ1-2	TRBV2	ASSASYGYT
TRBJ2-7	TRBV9	ASTRTVSYEQY
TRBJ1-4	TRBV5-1	ASSLSNEKLF
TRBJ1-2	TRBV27	ASSLQGTHGYT
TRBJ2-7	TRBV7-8	ASSLAGTGTGAYEQY
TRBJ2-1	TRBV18	ASSDSYNEQF
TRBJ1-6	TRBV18	ASSPSVQENSPLH
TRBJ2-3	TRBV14	ASSLRGALTDTQY
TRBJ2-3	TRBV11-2	ASSLVGGADTQY
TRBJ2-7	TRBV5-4	ASGSQGQGGYEQY
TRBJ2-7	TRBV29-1	SLQTGREQY
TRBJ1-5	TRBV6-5	ASSYTSQGLNQPQH
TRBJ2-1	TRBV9	ASSVGPSGGEYNEQF
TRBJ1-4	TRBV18	ASSPPGTGGEKLF
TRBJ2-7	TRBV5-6	ASSFGYSYEQY
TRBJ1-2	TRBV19	ASSIIRDSVQGYT
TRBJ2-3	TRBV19	ASSIGRGTDTQY
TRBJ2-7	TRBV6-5	ASSYRYEQY
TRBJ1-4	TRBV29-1	SVEGSAEKLF
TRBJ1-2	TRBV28	ASEKDSFYGYT
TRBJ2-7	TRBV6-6	ASSYSGTGPYEQY
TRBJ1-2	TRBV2	ASDLRGWYT
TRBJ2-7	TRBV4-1	ASSSTGTGAYEQY
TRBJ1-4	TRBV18	ASSPPPHRNEKLF
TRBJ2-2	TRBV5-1	ASSLSGELF
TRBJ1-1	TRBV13	ASSLEINTEAF
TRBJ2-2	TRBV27	ASSLGLANTGELF
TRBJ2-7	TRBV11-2	ASSFSGSSSYEQY
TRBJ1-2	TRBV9	ASSLQPGGRGYT
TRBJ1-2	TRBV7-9	ASSRTGAYGYT
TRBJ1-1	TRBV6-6	ASSQDPGLNTEAF
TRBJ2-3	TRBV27	ASSLSAGGWATDTQY
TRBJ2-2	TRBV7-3	ASSPGTATGELF
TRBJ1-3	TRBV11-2	ASSRLGHQYGNTIY
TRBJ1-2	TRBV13	ASSPGLTDYGYT
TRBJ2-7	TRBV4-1	ASSREVGGDEQY
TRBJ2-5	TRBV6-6	ASRDSGGLQETQY
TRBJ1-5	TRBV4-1	ASSRTGVGEPQH
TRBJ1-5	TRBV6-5	ASTKVGRNQPQH
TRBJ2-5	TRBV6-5	ASSYDGGETQY
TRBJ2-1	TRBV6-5	ASSLLLHHNEQF
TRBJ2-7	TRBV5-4	ASSLGGTGHYEQY
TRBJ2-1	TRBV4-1	ASSRGGSYNEQF
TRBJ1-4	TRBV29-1	SVVGDRAATNEKLF